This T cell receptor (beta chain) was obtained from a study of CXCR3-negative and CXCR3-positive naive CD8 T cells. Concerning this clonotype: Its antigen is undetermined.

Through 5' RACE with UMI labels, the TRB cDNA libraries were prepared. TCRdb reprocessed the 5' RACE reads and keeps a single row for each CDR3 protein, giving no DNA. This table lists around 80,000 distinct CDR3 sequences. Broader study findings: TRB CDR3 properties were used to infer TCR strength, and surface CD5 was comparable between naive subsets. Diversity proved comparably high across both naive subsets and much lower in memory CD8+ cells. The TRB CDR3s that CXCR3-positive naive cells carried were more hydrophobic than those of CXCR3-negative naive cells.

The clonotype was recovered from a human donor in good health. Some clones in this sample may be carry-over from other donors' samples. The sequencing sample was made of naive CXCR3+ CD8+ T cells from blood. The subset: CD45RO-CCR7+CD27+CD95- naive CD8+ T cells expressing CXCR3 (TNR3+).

The CDR3 sequence is CSARVGQGAYEQYF. This chain joins TRBV20-1 and TRBJ2-7; TCRdb returns TRBD1, unconfirmable since there is no DNA. Germline-derived CDR1 and CDR2 are DFQATT and SNEGSKA (reference sequence). The CDR3 is 14 residues long.